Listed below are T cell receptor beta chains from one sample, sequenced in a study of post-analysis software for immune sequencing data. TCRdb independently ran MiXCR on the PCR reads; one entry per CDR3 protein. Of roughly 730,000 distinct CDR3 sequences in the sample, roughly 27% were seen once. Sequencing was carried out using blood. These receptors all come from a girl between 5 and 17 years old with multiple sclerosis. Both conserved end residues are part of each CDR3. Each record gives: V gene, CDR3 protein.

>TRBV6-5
CASSQGGVGETQYF
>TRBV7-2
CASSPTGTGVYEQYF
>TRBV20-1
CSARDHFGTSNYGYTF
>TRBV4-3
CASSQDWAGSYEQYF
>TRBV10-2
CASSELKYNEQFF
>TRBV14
CASSRWGTEAFF
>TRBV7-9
CASSPGLAGEAETQYF
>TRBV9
CASSVGGVNYGYTF
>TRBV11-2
CARSPRLVSYEQYF
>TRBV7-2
CASSLKGTGWLSNEQFF
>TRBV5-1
CASSSDFSGTPPDTQYF
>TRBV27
CASSLMAPGQGTDTQYF
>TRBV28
CASRSGDQPQHF
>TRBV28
CASSLYRIYEQYF
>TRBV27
CASRGGGWGNQPQHF
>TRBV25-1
CASSERRGSTDTQYF
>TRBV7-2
CASSLVRYTDTQYF
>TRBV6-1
CASSDGQGKGNQPQHF
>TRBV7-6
CASSLAGMVGDTQYF
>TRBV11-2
CASSLSGGHDTQYF
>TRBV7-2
CASSFRAPGYTF
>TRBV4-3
CASSQARGTAHEQYF
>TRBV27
CASSPRKANEKLFF
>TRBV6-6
CASSLDKTSSYNEQFF
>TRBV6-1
CASSEVGTGNYGYTF
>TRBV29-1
CSGGRRGGETQYF
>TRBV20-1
CSAPVRGTGELFF
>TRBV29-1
CSVEGTGSHEQFF
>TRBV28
CASREAGGPYNEQFF
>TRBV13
CASRVSGQSNSPLHF
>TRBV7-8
CASSRTGHPTYEQYF
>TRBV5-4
CASSSASSSSYNEQFF
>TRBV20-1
CSAWTHWELFF
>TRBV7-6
CASSLGSGAQETQYF
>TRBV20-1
CSARDDSGRLYNEQFF
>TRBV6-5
CASHTGDISGANVLTF
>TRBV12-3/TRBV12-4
CASSLDRTYYGYTF
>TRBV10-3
CAISEVGNTEAFF
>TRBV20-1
CSARRGQTGDNYGYTF
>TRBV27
CASKRGGSFAYEQYF
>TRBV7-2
CASSMPGFSYGYTF
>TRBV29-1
CSVGTRDLGETQYF
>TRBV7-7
CASSPSGRSSTDTQYF
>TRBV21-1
CASSPLGSTGTDVDEQYF
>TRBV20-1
CSASSGHGGNYGYTF
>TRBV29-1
CSGNRGLSYNEQYF
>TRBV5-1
CASSWTGSPYNEQFF
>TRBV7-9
CASSPSDRALNPNEKLFF